Listed here are 7 T cell receptor beta chains from one sample, sequenced in a study of T cell repertoires in cytomegalovirus infection. No antigen has been assigned to these receptors. TCRdb called the reads again in MiXCR, with one record for every CDR3 protein. The data show around 750,000 distinct CDR3 sequences, around a third seen once. Sequences were derived from cultured CD8+ T cells from PBMCs, sampled from culture after CMV antigen stimulation. The receptor source for this set is a human donor in good health (CMV status not recorded). Some clones in this sample may be carry-over from other donors' samples.

This clonotype was observed a few times. J is TRBJ2-7 and V is TRBV6-1; the D gene is possibly TRBD1 (5 bases). Germline-derived CDR1 and CDR2 are MNHNS and SASEGT. V was trimmed by 10 bases and J by 2 bases, leaving 12 bases between them. This CDR3 has 12 amino acids. CDR3 sequence reads: CANFGHPYEQYV. The CDR3 bases are TGTGCCAACTTCGGACACCCCTACGAGCAGTACGTC.

The V call is TRBV7-9, the J call TRBJ1-5, with a tentative D call TRBD1 (6 bases). Germline V gene lookup returns CDR1 SEHNR and CDR2 FQNEAQ (reference sequence). The CDR3 covers 15 residues. Trimming removed 5 bases at V and 3 bases at J, with 14 bases between. CDR3 loop: CASSPVGGINQPQHF. DNA of the CDR3: TGTGCCAGCAGCCCGGTCGGGGGCATCAATCAGCCCCAGCATTTT.

This clonotype showed up just a few times. The chain carries TRBV6-5 and TRBJ2-4; D not resolved. The CDR3 length is 14 residues. Trimming cost V 3 bases and J 6 bases, with 12 bases left between them. The V gene's germline CDR1 is MNHEY and CDR2 SVGAGI. The CDR3 region has the DNA TGTGCCAGCAGTTATTCGAAGGGTCTAAACATTCAGTACTTC. Its protein product is CASSYSKGLNIQYF.

This clonotype has a count of ten or more. CDR3 region: CASSTSGGPDTQYF. CDR3 bases: TGTGCCAGCAGCACTAGCGGGGGGCCAGATACGCAGTATTTT. The V call is TRBV6-5, the J call TRBJ2-3; 12 bases are a match to TRBD2. The CDR3 has 14 amino acids. The V gene end was trimmed by 6 bases and the J gene end by 4 bases; junction bases not matched to a gene: 2. Germline loops: CDR1 MNHEY, CDR2 SVGAGI.

This chain joins TRBV20-1 and TRBJ2-1, with 15 bases that match TRBD2. CDR1 DFQATT and CDR2 SNEGSKA come from the germline V gene (reference sequence). J lost 0 bases, V lost 0 bases, and 3 bases had no gene match. The CDR3 loop spans 18 amino acids. CDR3 in amino acids: CSAREGTSGGSSYNEQFF. The CDR3 nucleotides are TGCAGTGCTAGAGAAGGGACTAGCGGGGGGAGCTCCTACAATGAGCAGTTCTTC.

This clonotype has just a few counts. The V gene is TRBV7-4, the J gene TRBJ2-7; 10 bases are a match to TRBD2. CDR1 and CDR2 from the germline V gene are SGHVT and SQSDAQ. This CDR3 has 15 amino acids. J lost 5 bases, V lost 5 bases, and 9 bases had no gene match. CDR3 amino acids: CASSHGVAGGNEQYF. The CDR3 nucleotides read TGTGCCAGCAGCCACGGAGTAGCGGGGGGAAACGAGCAGTACTTC.

This chain links TRBV19 with TRBJ1-2; possibly TRBD1 for D (6 bases). The ends were cut back, 7 bases at V and 2 bases at J, with 20 bases in the middle. Germline CDR1 LNHDA, CDR2 SQIVND (reference sequence). This CDR3 has 16 residues. CDR3 protein: CASTLLQGGRNYGYTF. CDR3 coding DNA: TGTGCCAGTACCCTATTACAGGGAGGTAGAAACTATGGCTACACCTTC.